This TCR beta chain was recovered during a study of blood T cell repertoires in COVID-19. About the research overall: Samples came from the United States, Italy and Spain, spanning acute and convalescent COVID-19.

The CDR3 contains 16 residues. In germline, CDR1 is LGHDT, CDR2 YNNKEL (reference sequence). Trimming stripped 1 base from V and 1 base from J, with 13 bases between. Per the original data handling: Amplification with reference gene primers provided the estimates of nucleated cell counts. Sequencing used immunoSEQ multiplex PCR; TCRdb keeps in-frame clones, though not all of them. V and J calls and clone size follow that table, whereas D and trimming were derived from the DNA. The sample includes approximately 220,000 clones, around 84% of them seen just once. The material sequenced was PBMCs or T cells enriched from blood (not recorded which). The origin of this receptor is a woman in her 40s who had recovered from COVID-19. This rearrangement joins TRBV3-1 (or the pseudogene TRBV3-2) to TRBJ1-1; D gene unclear. The DNA of the CDR3 is TGTGCCAGCAGCCAAGGCCGGGTTTTAGCGAACACTGAAGCTTTCTTT. Residues: CASSQGRVLANTEAFF.